The clone carrying this T cell receptor (beta chain) was observed a few times. Its antigen remains unknown. The data were taken from a study of blood T cells in healthy people across ages. Findings and caveats of the study: Calculation of diversity from one million T cells yielded estimates considered to be underestimates. In older individuals, TCR beta diversity per million T cells was lower, falling roughly linearly with age.

Healthy individuals of Caucasian origin from Russia, aged about 6 to 95, served as donors. The J segment lost 8 bases and the V segment lost 3 bases, leaving 7 bases of the junction unmatched. The CDR3 spans 15 residues. It was with a sample-barcoded 5' primer and a J-beta primer mix that a second PCR of roughly 7 to 12 cycles was run. All samples gave at least 2.5 million CDR3-containing paired-end reads. TCRdb passed the 5' RACE reads through MiXCR, listing each CDR3 protein once. Among about 1,400,000 distinct CDR3 sequences, approximately 59% were seen once, and the ten largest hold 5.5% to 8%. The gene calls are TRBV12-3 or TRBV12-4 and TRBJ1-2, with TRBD1 matching 12 bases. Sequencing was performed on blood. The TCR was taken from a man aged 18 to 30 in good health. The CDR3 here is CASSFKGQGAPGYTF. The CDR3 DNA reads TGTGCCAGCAGTTTTAAGGGACAGGGGGCGCCGGGCTACACCTTC.